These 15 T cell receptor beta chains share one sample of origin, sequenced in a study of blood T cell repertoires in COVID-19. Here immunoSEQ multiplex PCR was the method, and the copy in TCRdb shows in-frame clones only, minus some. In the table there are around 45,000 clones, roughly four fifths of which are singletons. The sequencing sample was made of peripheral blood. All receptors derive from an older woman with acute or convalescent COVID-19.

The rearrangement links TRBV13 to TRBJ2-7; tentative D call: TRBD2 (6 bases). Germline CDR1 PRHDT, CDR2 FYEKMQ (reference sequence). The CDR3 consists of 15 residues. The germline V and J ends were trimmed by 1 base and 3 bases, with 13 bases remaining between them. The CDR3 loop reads CASSLERGLVYEQYF. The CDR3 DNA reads TGTGCCAGCAGCTTAGAGAGGGGACTGGTCTACGAGCAGTACTTC. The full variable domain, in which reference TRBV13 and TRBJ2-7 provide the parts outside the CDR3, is AAGVIQSPRHLIKEKRETATLKCYPIPRHDTVYWYQQGPGQDPQFLISFYEKMQSDKGSIPDRFSAQQFSDYHSELNMSSLELGDSALYFCASSLERGLVYEQYFGPGTRLTVT.

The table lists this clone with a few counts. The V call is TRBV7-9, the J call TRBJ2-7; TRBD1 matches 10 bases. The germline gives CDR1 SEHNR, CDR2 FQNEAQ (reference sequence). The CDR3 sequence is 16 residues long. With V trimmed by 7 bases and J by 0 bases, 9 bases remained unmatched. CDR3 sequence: CASTTWTGGYSYEQYF. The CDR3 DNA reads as TGTGCCAGCACCACATGGACAGGGGGTTACTCCTACGAGCAGTACTTC.

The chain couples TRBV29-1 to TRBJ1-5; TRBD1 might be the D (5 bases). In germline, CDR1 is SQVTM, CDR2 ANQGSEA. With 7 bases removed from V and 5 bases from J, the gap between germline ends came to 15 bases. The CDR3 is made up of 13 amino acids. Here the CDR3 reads CSATAGVDQPQHF. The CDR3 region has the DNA TGCAGCGCAACGGCGGGGGTTGATCAGCCCCAGCATTTT.

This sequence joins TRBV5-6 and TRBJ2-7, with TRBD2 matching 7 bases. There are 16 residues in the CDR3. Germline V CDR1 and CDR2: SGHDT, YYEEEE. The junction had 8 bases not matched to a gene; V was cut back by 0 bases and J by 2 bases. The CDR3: CASSLAGRGVAYEQYF. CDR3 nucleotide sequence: TGTGCCAGCAGCTTGGCTGGCCGGGGGGTCGCCTACGAGCAGTACTTC. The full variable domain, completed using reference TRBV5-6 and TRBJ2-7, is DAGVTQSPTHLIKTRGQQVTLRCSPKSGHDTVSWYQQALGQGPQFIFQYYEEEERQRGNFPDRFSGHQFPNYSSELNVNALLLGDSALYLCASSLAGRGVAYEQYFGPGTRLTVT.

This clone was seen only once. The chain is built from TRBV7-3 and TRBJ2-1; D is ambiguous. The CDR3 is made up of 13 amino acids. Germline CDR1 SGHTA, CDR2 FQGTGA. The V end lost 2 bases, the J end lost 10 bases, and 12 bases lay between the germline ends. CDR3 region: CASSLRVHSEQFF. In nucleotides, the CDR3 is TGTGCCAGCAGCTTACGGGTCCATTCGGAGCAGTTCTTC.

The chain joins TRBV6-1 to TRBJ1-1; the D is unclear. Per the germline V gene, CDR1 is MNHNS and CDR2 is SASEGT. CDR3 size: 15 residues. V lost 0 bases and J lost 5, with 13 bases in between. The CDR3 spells CASSEAGRARTEAFF. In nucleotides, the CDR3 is TGTGCCAGCAGTGAAGCGGGGAGGGCGCGGACTGAAGCTTTCTTT.

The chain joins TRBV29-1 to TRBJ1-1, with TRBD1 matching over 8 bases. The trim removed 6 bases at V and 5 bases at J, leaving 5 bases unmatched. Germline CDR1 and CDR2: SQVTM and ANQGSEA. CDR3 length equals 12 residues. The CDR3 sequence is CSVGQGGTEAFF. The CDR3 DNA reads TGCAGCGTCGGACAGGGAGGTACTGAAGCTTTCTTT. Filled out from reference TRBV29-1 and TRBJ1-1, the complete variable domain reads SAVISQKPSRDICQRGTSLTIQCQVDSQVTMMFWYRQQPGQSLTLIATANQGSEATYESGFVIDKFPISRPNLTFSTLTVSNMSPEDSSIYLCSVGQGGTEAFFGQGTRLTVV.

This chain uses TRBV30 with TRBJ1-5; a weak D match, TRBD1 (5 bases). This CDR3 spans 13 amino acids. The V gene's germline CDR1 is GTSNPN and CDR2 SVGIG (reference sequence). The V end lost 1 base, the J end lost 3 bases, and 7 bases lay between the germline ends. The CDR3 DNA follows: TGTGCCTGGAGTGGGGGGGACAATCAGCCCCAGCATTTT. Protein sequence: CAWSGGDNQPQHF.

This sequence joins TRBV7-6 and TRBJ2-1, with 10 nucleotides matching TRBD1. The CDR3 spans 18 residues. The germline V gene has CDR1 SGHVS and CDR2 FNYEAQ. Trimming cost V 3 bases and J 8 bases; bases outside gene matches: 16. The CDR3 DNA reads TGTGCCAGCAGCTTGGGCTCGCTAGACAGGGGGCCCTTAGATGAGCAGTTCTTC. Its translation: CASSLGSLDRGPLDEQFF.

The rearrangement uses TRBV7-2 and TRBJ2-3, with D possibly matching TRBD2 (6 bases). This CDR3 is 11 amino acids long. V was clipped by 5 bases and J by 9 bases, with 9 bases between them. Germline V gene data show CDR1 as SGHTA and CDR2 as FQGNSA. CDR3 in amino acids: CASSRGLTQYF. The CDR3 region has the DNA TGTGCCAGCAGCCGGGGACTGACGCAGTATTTT.

The CDR3 loop reads CASSLVGEDTEAFF. The CDR3 nucleotides are TGTGCCAGCAGCTTAGTAGGGGAGGACACTGAAGCTTTCTTT. This chain joins TRBV7-9 and TRBJ1-1, with D tentatively TRBD1 (5 bases). Germline V lookup: CDR1 SEHNR, CDR2 FQNEAQ (reference sequence). The CDR3 covers 14 residues. V shed 1 base and J shed 3 bases, with 9 bases lying between them.

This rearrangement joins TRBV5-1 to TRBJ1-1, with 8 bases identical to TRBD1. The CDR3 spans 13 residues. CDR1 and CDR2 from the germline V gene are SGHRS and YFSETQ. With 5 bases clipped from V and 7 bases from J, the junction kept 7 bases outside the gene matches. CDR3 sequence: CASRRQGYSEAFF. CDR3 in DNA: TGCGCCAGCAGGAGACAGGGGTACAGTGAAGCTTTCTTT.

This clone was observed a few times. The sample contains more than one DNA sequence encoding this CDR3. The CDR3 DNA sequence: TGTGCCAGCAGCCCACGGGGGGAGACCCAGTACTTC. It is translated as CASSPRGETQYF. The V call is TRBV6-5, the J call TRBJ2-5; D is perhaps TRBD2 (6 bases). Trimming took off 6 bases at V and 5 bases at J, with 10 bases between the two ends. CDR1 and CDR2 (germline): MNHEY, SVGAGI. The CDR3 runs to 12 residues.

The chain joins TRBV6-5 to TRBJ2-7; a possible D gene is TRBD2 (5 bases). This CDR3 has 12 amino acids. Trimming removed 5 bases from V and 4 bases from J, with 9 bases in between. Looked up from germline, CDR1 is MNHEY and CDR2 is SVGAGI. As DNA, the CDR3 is TGTGCCAGCAGTCCTAGCTTATACGAGCAGTACTTC. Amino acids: CASSPSLYEQYF.

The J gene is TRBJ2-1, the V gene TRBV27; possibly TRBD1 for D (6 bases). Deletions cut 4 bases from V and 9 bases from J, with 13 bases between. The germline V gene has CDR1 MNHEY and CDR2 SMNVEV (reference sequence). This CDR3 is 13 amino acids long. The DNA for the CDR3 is TGTGCCAGCAGTTCAAACAGGGTGGCTGAGCAGTTCTTC. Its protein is CASSSNRVAEQFF.